This entry lists 27 T cell receptor beta chains sequenced from one sample in a study of blood T cell repertoires in COVID-19. Profiled with immunoSEQ multiplex PCR; TCRdb holds only in-frame clones, not every one. This table holds about 160,000 clones, roughly 80% found once. The material sequenced was peripheral blood. The receptors shown here come from a woman aged 35 to 49 with COVID-19, enrolled during active disease.

The DNA of the CDR3 is TGTGCCAGCAGCCTCCAAGATAGCGCCACCGGGGAGCTGTTTTTT. Protein: CASSLQDSATGELFF. The V gene is TRBV4-2, the J gene TRBJ2-2; a possible D gene is TRBD2 (5 bases). Germline CDR1 LGHNA, CDR2 YNFKEQ. V dropped 4 bases and J dropped 4 bases, with 13 bases sitting between them. The CDR3 is 15 residues long.

The chain employs TRBV5-5 and TRBJ1-5, with TRBD1 matching 7 bases. Trimming removed 0 bases from V and 2 bases from J; junction bases left unmatched: 8. CDR1 is SGHKS and CDR2 is YYEKEE in the germline V gene (reference sequence). The CDR3 consists of 17 residues. The CDR3 loop reads CASSLEPTGLRNQPQHF. CDR3 bases: TGTGCCAGCAGCTTGGAACCGACAGGGCTCCGCAATCAGCCCCAGCATTTT.

The chain recombines TRBV28 with TRBJ1-2, with D possibly being TRBD1 (5 bases). The V gene's germline CDR1 is MDHEN and CDR2 SYDVKM. The V gene lost 2 bases and the J gene lost 3 bases, with 19 bases spanning the gap. The CDR3 has 17 residues. CDR3 residues: CASSLVGAPPSHYGYTF. DNA of the CDR3: TGTGCCAGCAGTTTAGTAGGGGCGCCCCCGTCACACTATGGCTACACCTTC.

This clone has just one count. The chain is built from TRBV6-6 and TRBJ2-3; D gene uncertain. The CDR3 covers 16 residues. Germline V gives CDR1 MNHNY, CDR2 SVGAGI (reference sequence). Trimming removed 5 bases at V and 6 bases at J, with 21 bases between. This CDR3 reads CASSKTPPDISDTQYF. The CDR3 bases are TGTGCCAGCAGTAAAACCCCCCCCGATATCAGTGATACGCAGTATTTT.

The CDR3 sequence is CASSPYFQETQYF. In DNA, the CDR3 is TGCGCCAGCAGCCCCTACTTTCAAGAGACCCAGTACTTC. The gene calls are TRBV5-1 and TRBJ2-5, with D uncertain. V dropped 4 bases and J dropped 2 bases, with 9 bases sitting between them. This CDR3 contains 13 residues. CDR1 is SGHRS, CDR2 YFSETQ, per germline.

This clone appeared many times. For the CDR3, the DNA is TGTGCCAGCAGTTGGACAGGACCCGGGGAGCTGTTTTTT. Residues: CASSWTGPGELFF. The chain couples TRBV27 to TRBJ2-2; 7 bases agree with TRBD1. Trimming removed 4 bases from V and 6 bases from J; junction bases left unmatched: 2. Germline CDR1 and CDR2: MNHEY and SMNVEV (reference sequence). CDR3 length equals 13 residues.

The chain is built from TRBV7-8 and TRBJ1-1; D is ambiguous. CDR3 size: 14 residues. V dropped 5 bases and J dropped 7 bases, with 17 bases sitting between them. In germline, CDR1 is SGHVS, CDR2 FQNEAQ. The CDR3 nucleotides read TGTGCCAGCAGCCAAACCCGGCAGGCTGATGAAGCTTTCTTT. The encoded protein is CASSQTRQADEAFF.

This chain joins TRBV30 and TRBJ1-1; D may be TRBD1 (5 bases). This CDR3 has 17 residues. Trimming took 1 base from V and 0 from J, leaving 18 bases between them. CDR1 is GTSNPN, CDR2 SVGIG, per germline (reference sequence). The CDR3 DNA reads TGTGCCTGGAGTGGGGTAGGGAGGCGGGGGATGAACACTGAAGCTTTCTTT. This gives the protein CAWSGVGRRGMNTEAFF.

The CDR3 loop is CASSSPLDSIAGYTF. The CDR3 bases are TGTGCCAGCAGCTCACCCTTGGACAGTATAGCTGGCTACACCTTC. V gene TRBV3-1 (or the pseudogene TRBV3-2) combines with J gene TRBJ1-2; weak D call: TRBD1 (6 bases). V shed 5 bases and J shed 7 bases, with 20 bases lying between them. The germline CDR1 and CDR2 sequences are LGHDT and YNNKEL (reference sequence). This CDR3 is built from 15 residues.

The chain joins TRBV18 to TRBJ2-1, with TRBD2 matching 12 bases. Germline CDR1 is KGHSH and CDR2 is LQKENI. This CDR3 spans 15 amino acids. V lost 6 bases to trimming and J lost 9 bases; unmatched junction nucleotides: 9. The CDR3 is CASSELAGGIGEQFF. CDR3 coding DNA: TGTGCCAGCTCGGAACTAGCGGGAGGTATTGGTGAGCAGTTCTTC.

This clone was detected only once. This chain links TRBV28 with TRBJ2-3; 7 positions match TRBD2. CDR3 size: 13 residues. V lost 9 bases, J lost 3 bases, and 6 bases stayed unmatched. CDR1 is MDHEN, CDR2 SYDVKM, per germline. DNA for the CDR3: TGTGCCAGTGAGGGAGGGCCTACAGATACGCAGTATTTT. Its translation: CASEGGPTDTQYF.

This clone came up once. The chain recombines TRBV5-1 with TRBJ1-2; 8 positions agree with TRBD1. J gave up 7 bases and V 0 bases, and 14 bases lay outside the gene matches. The CDR3 covers 17 residues. Germline V gene sequence: CDR1 SGHRS, CDR2 YFSETQ. CDR3 sequence reads: CASSLAARGQSLAGYTF. CDR3 nucleotide sequence: TGCGCCAGCAGCTTGGCGGCCAGGGGGCAATCGTTAGCTGGCTACACCTTC.

The V gene is TRBV4-1, the J gene TRBJ2-1; no definite D call. There are 16 residues in the CDR3. Per germline, CDR1 MGHRA and CDR2 YSYEKL. Trimming took off 1 base at V and 5 bases at J, with 15 bases between the two ends. The CDR3 sequence: CASSQVWLHMDNEQFF. CDR3 nucleotides: TGCGCCAGCAGCCAAGTTTGGTTACACATGGACAATGAGCAGTTCTTC.

The rearrangement joins TRBV19 to TRBJ2-5; D remains ambiguous. V was shortened by 7 bases and J by 4 bases, with 19 bases between the two germline ends. CDR3 size: 15 residues. CDR1 and CDR2 from the germline V gene are LNHDA and SQIVND (reference sequence). In nucleotides, the CDR3 is TGTGCCAGTACTAAAACGACGGGTGCGCGAGAGACCCAGTACTTC. Residues: CASTKTTGARETQYF.

The chain has TRBV15 and TRBJ2-7, with D perhaps matching TRBD1 (5 bases). Germline V lookup: CDR1 LNHNV, CDR2 YYDKDF (reference sequence). V was pared by 4 bases and J by 6 bases, with 19 bases between. This CDR3 has 15 amino acids. The CDR3 reads CATSTNLGADREQYV. CDR3 bases: TGTGCCACCAGCACGAACTTAGGGGCCGATCGCGAGCAGTACGTC.

The V and J genes are TRBV30 and TRBJ2-2, with 9 bases lining up with TRBD2. From germline, CDR1 is GTSNPN and CDR2 SVGIG (reference sequence). The V and J ends lost 3 bases and 5 bases, in that order; junction bases with no gene match: 7. The length of the CDR3 is 15 residues. CDR3 in DNA: TGTGCCTGGAGGTTTGGCGGGGGGGCAACCGGGGAGCTGTTTTTT. As protein: CAWRFGGGATGELFF.

The J gene is TRBJ2-3, the V gene TRBV6-5; TRBD2 agrees at 12 bases. There are 15 residues in the CDR3. The V gene end was trimmed by 4 bases and the J gene end by 12 bases; junction bases not matched to a gene: 11. Per germline, CDR1 MNHEY and CDR2 SVGAGI. The CDR3 protein is CASSSPGLAGAAQYF. The CDR3 DNA reads as TGTGCCAGCAGTTCTCCGGGACTAGCGGGCGCGGCTCAGTATTTT.

This clone has more than one count but fewer than ten. This chain connects TRBV2 to TRBJ1-2; 8 positions agree with TRBD1. Germline loops: CDR1 SNHLY, CDR2 FYNNEI. V was clipped by 4 bases and J by 5 bases; unmatched bases: 6. The CDR3 contains 14 residues. CDR3 amino acids: CASSAVQGGYGYTF. The CDR3 DNA sequence: TGTGCCAGCAGTGCCGTACAGGGGGGATATGGCTACACCTTC.

The chain recombines TRBV12-3 or TRBV12-4 with TRBJ1-1, with D possibly being TRBD1 (6 bases). The length of the CDR3 is 13 residues. The germline V and J ends were trimmed by 5 bases and 3 bases, with 10 bases remaining between them. The CDR3 nucleotides are TGTGCCAGCAGTGGACAGACTTACACTGAAGCTTTCTTT. Its translation is CASSGQTYTEAFF.

The CDR3 loop is CATSRDRLAGTDTQYF. CDR3 DNA: TGTGCCACCAGCAGAGATCGACTAGCGGGAACAGATACGCAGTATTTT. The chain employs TRBV15 and TRBJ2-3, with 11 bases lining up with TRBD2. This CDR3 spans 16 amino acids. Germline CDR1 reads LNHNV; CDR2 reads YYDKDF (reference sequence). The V and J ends lost 0 bases and 3 bases, in that order; junction bases with no gene match: 2.

This chain connects TRBV30 to TRBJ2-7; no definite D call. Germline CDR1 reads GTSNPN; CDR2 reads SVGIG (reference sequence). The CDR3 is 13 amino acids. Trimming removed 2 bases at V and 0 bases at J, with 8 bases between. For the CDR3, the DNA is TGTGCCTGGAGTTCTGGCAGCTCCTACGAGCAGTACTTC. It is translated as CAWSSGSSYEQYF.

The chain employs TRBV2 and TRBJ2-7, with 10 nucleotides matching TRBD2. Germline V lookup: CDR1 SNHLY, CDR2 FYNNEI. V gave up 3 bases and J gave up 6 bases; unmatched junction bases: 8. The CDR3 runs 15 residues. The CDR3 loop is CASSDGSGGPGEQYV. DNA of the CDR3: TGTGCCAGCAGTGACGGTAGCGGGGGGCCGGGCGAGCAGTACGTC.

The chain joins TRBV6-1 to TRBJ2-7; D ambiguous. V lost 2 bases to trimming and J lost 0 bases, with 17 bases between them. The V gene's germline CDR1 is MNHNS and CDR2 SASEGT. The CDR3 is made up of 17 amino acids. The CDR3 protein is CASSERSWSQSSYEQYF. In DNA form, the CDR3 reads TGTGCCAGCAGTGAAAGGTCTTGGAGTCAAAGCTCCTACGAGCAGTACTTC.

The chain employs TRBV2 and TRBJ2-1, with 8 bases that match TRBD2. This CDR3 has 16 amino acids. The junction had 8 bases not matched to a gene; V was cut back by 5 bases and J by 2 bases. Germline CDR1 and CDR2: SNHLY and FYNNEI. CDR3 residues: CASSQVSGGPYNEQFF. The CDR3 nucleotides read TGTGCCAGCAGTCAGGTCAGCGGGGGTCCCTACAATGAGCAGTTCTTC.

The chain is built from TRBV4-2 and TRBJ2-2; 7 bases line up with TRBD2. The CDR3 has 17 residues. Germline lookup yields CDR1 LGHNA and CDR2 YNFKEQ. V shed 2 bases and J 4 bases; nucleotides not matched to a gene: 10. CDR3 DNA: TGTGCCAGCAGCCAAATGGGGAGGGGCTCAACCACCGGGGAGCTGTTTTTT. The encoded protein is CASSQMGRGSTTGELFF.

The chain links TRBV6-1 to TRBJ2-5, with 9 bases that match TRBD2. CDR1 and CDR2 (germline): MNHNS, SASEGT. With V trimmed by 2 bases and J by 0 bases, 4 bases remained unmatched. This CDR3 is 16 amino acids long. The CDR3 bases are TGTGCCAGCAGTGAAAGCTTAGCGGGGGACCAAGAGACCCAGTACTTC. Translated, it gives CASSESLAGDQETQYF.

This chain links TRBV28 with TRBJ1-2; 8 nucleotides line up with TRBD1. The CDR3 consists of 16 residues. Germline loops: CDR1 MDHEN, CDR2 SYDVKM. Unmatched junction bases numbered 10, after V lost 2 bases and J lost 5 bases. CDR3 sequence (DNA): TGTGCCAGCAGTTTAGGGGCAGGACAGGGACCATATGGCTACACCTTC. Its translation is CASSLGAGQGPYGYTF.